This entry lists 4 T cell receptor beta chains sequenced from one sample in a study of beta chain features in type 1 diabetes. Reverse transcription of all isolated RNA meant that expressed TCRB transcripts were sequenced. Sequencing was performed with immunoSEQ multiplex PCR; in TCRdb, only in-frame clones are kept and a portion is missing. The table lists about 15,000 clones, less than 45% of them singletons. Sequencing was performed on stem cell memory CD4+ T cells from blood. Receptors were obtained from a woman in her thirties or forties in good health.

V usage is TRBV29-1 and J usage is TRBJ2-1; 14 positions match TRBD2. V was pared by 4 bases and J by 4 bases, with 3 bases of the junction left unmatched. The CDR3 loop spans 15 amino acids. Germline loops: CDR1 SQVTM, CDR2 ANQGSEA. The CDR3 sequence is CSVARLAGGYNEQFF. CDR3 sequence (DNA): TGCAGCGTTGCCCGACTAGCGGGGGGGTACAATGAGCAGTTCTTC.

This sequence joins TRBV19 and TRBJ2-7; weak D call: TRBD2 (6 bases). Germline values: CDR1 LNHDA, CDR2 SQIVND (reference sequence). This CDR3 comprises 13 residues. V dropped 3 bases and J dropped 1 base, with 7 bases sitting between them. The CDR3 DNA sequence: TGTGCCAGTAGTATGCTAGCGTCCTACGAGCAGTACTTC. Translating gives CASSMLASYEQYF.

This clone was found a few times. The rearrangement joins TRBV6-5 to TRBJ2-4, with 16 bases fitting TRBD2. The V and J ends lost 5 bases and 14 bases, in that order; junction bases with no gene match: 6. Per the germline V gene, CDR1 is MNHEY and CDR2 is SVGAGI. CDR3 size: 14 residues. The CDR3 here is CASSAGTSGGAKYF. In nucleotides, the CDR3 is TGTGCCAGCAGTGCCGGGACTAGCGGGGGGGCCAAGTACTTC.

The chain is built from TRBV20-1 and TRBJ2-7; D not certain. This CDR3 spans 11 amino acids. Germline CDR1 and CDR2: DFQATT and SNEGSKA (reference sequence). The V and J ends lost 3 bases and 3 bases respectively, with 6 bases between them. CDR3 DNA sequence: TGCAGTGCTAGCCCAGGCTACGAGCAGTACTTC. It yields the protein CSASPGYEQYF.